The TCR beta chain described here comes from a study of identical twins. Overall study findings and caveats: For zero-insertion analyses, partial confounding could come from invariant MAIT and iNKT cells.

The CDR3 runs to 14 residues. Between the trimmed V and J ends, which lost 3 bases and 3 bases, there was a span of 12 bases. TCRdb re-derived calls from the 5' RACE reads in MiXCR, one entry per CDR3 protein. Among 750,000 to 950,000 distinct CDR3 sequences listed, about 12% were seen once. This clonotype has more than one count but fewer than ten. Its cognate antigen is unknown. The data also belong to a second study, concerning yellow fever vaccine responses in identical twins.

The clonotype originates from a woman aged 18-30 years in good health. Sample: PBMCs. This sequence joins TRBV12-3 or TRBV12-4 and TRBJ2-7; D perhaps matches TRBD1 (6 bases). CDR3: CASSFGTRVYEQYF. In nucleotides, the CDR3 is TGTGCCAGCAGTTTTGGGACAAGGGTCTACGAGCAGTACTTC.